The clone carrying this T cell receptor beta chain was picked up a small number of times. Its target is unknown. The CDR3 is made up of 14 amino acids. Germline loops: CDR1 DFQATT, CDR2 SNEGSKA (reference sequence). Trimming stripped 3 bases from V and 2 bases from J, with 10 bases between. These data originate in a study of regulatory T cells in long-lasting Graves disease. Whole-study findings and limits: The TCR repertoire of persistent Graves' patients was less diverse than that of newly diagnosed ones.

To make TCR beta libraries, researchers used iRepertoire HTBI primers and Arm-PCR of CDR3 regions. In TCRdb, the multiplex PCR reads were re-called with MiXCR into one record per CDR3 protein. The sample holds 500,000 to 800,000 distinct CDR3 sequences; around 30% are singletons and the top ten take under 50%. Time point meaning: persistent/refractory GD, antithyroid drugs over 5 years with positive TRAb. From PBMCs, RNA was extracted and then used to make the TCR library. The sequence came from a female donor with Graves disease. This material consisted of peripheral blood mononuclear cells (PBMCs), taken when the disease was refractory, from a patient treated with antithyroid drugs. The chain couples TRBV20-1 to TRBJ1-4; no firm D call. The CDR3 loop reads CSARDFSTNEKLFF. The CDR3 region has the DNA TGCAGTGCTAGGGACTTCTCGACTAATGAAAAACTGTTTTTT.